These 27 T cell receptor beta chains were all obtained from the same sample, sequenced in a study of T cell changes during pregnancy in multiple sclerosis. Repertoires were generated with immunoSEQ multiplex PCR, while TCRdb's copy carries only in-frame clones and drops some. The table lists tens of thousands of clones, more than 90% of them singletons. Sequenced material: CD8+ T cells from peripheral blood mononuclear cells, taken in the third trimester of pregnancy. The source of these receptors is a female donor with multiple sclerosis, enrolled in a pregnancy study.

The rearrangement links TRBV10-3 to TRBJ2-1, with D possibly being TRBD2 (6 bases). With 6 bases removed from V and 3 bases from J, the gap between germline ends came to 12 bases. Germline values: CDR1 ENHRY, CDR2 SYGVKD. The CDR3 contains 14 residues. The CDR3 spells CAISRDFDYNEQFF. The CDR3 coding sequence is TGTGCCATCAGCCGGGACTTCGACTACAATGAGCAGTTCTTC.

The chain employs TRBV4-2 and TRBJ2-7; no definite D call. Germline assignment: CDR1 LGHNA and CDR2 YNFKEQ. The CDR3 runs 12 residues. V was shortened by 1 base and J by 5 bases, with 6 bases between the two germline ends. CDR3 sequence reads: CASSQGSDEQYF. The CDR3 DNA is TGTGCCAGCAGCCAAGGGTCGGACGAGCAGTACTTC.

This chain joins TRBV15 and TRBJ2-5; D possibly corresponds to TRBD1 (5 bases). Germline loops: CDR1 LNHNV, CDR2 YYDKDF (reference sequence). The CDR3 sequence is 13 residues long. V dropped 2 bases and J dropped 7 bases, with 11 bases sitting between them. The CDR3 DNA sequence: TGTGCCACCAGCAGAAGGGGTTCGGGGACCCAGTACTTC. It translates to CATSRRGSGTQYF.

The chain recombines TRBV30 with TRBJ2-5, with 10 bases aligning to TRBD2. V shed 3 bases, J shed 5 bases, and the junction held 21 bases outside the gene matches. This CDR3 spans 19 amino acids. Germline CDR1 reads GTSNPN; CDR2 reads SVGIG (reference sequence). The CDR3 bases are TGTGCCTGGAGCGATCAACGGGGGGAACTAGCGGGACGAAGGGAGACCCAGTACTTC. Its translation is CAWSDQRGELAGRRETQYF. Based on the CDR3 plus reference TRBV30 and TRBJ2-5, the full variable domain is SQTIHQWPATLVQPVGSPLSLECTVEGTSNPNLYWYRQAAGRGLQLLFYSVGIGQISSEVPQNLSASRPQDRQFILSSKKLLLSDSGFYLCAWSDQRGELAGRRETQYFGPGTRLLVL.

V and J are TRBV7-9 and TRBJ2-2, with D uncertain. This CDR3 has 14 residues. Trimming removed 5 bases at V and 0 bases at J, with 7 bases between. The V gene's germline CDR1 is SEHNR and CDR2 FQNEAQ (reference sequence). The CDR3 DNA is TGTGCCAGCAGCACAGACACGAACACCGGGGAGCTGTTTTTT. Its protein product is CASSTDTNTGELFF.

V usage is TRBV5-6 and J usage is TRBJ2-1; no reliable D call. Germline CDR1 reads SGHDT; CDR2 reads YYEEEE. V shed 4 bases and J shed 0 bases, with 11 bases lying between them. The CDR3 extends over 15 amino acids. The DNA for the CDR3 is TGTGCCAGCAGCCTACCATTAAGCTCCTACAATGAGCAGTTCTTC. Amino acid sequence: CASSLPLSSYNEQFF.

This chain joins TRBV4-3 and TRBJ2-5; D not certain. Germline values: CDR1 LGHNA, CDR2 YSLEER. Trimming pared 0 bases from V and 1 base from J, leaving 9 bases between. There are 15 residues in the CDR3. For the CDR3, the DNA is TGCGCCAGCAGCCAAGATCGTAGCTTCCAAGAGACCCAGTACTTC. Amino acid sequence: CASSQDRSFQETQYF.

The rearrangement links TRBV5-4 to TRBJ2-7; D might be TRBD2 (5 bases). The CDR3 has 15 residues. Deletions cut 3 bases from V and 4 bases from J, with 17 bases between. Germline CDR1 is SGHNT and CDR2 is YYREEE (reference sequence). CDR3 region: CASSSEGEGFYEQYF. In DNA, the CDR3 is TGTGCCAGCAGCTCTGAGGGAGAGGGCTTTTACGAGCAGTACTTC.

CDR3 amino acids: CASTWDSQETQYF. The CDR3 DNA is TGTGCCAGCACCTGGGACAGCCAAGAGACCCAGTACTTC. This chain uses TRBV6-1 with TRBJ2-5; TRBD1 matches 7 bases. The CDR3 consists of 13 residues. Germline-derived CDR1 and CDR2 are MNHNS and SASEGT. With V trimmed by 7 bases and J by 1 base, 3 bases remained unmatched.

The chain links TRBV11-2 to TRBJ2-3; weak D call: TRBD2 (5 bases). The CDR3 totals 15 residues. V dropped 4 bases and J dropped 5 bases, with 16 bases sitting between them. The V gene's germline CDR1 is SGHAT and CDR2 FQNNGV. The CDR3 loop is CASSSYLDRGDTQYF. The CDR3 nucleotides are TGTGCCAGCAGCTCCTATTTAGATCGGGGAGATACGCAGTATTTT.

This clone was recorded once. This same CDR3 is encoded by further DNA sequences in the sample. V usage is TRBV6-6 and J usage is TRBJ2-7; no definite D call. The germline V gene encodes CDR1 MNHNY and CDR2 SVGAGI (reference sequence). The CDR3 runs to 13 residues. The V end lost 6 bases, the J end lost 2 bases, and 11 bases lay between the germline ends. The CDR3 here is CASSYDSTYEQYF. The CDR3 bases are TGTGCCAGCAGCTACGACTCGACCTACGAGCAGTACTTC.

The chain employs TRBV4-3 and TRBJ1-1; D is undetermined. Looked up from germline, CDR1 is LGHNA and CDR2 is YSLEER. The CDR3 is 16 residues long. V was pared by 4 bases and J by 3 bases, with 18 bases between. The CDR3 sequence: CASSPRLYSVDTEAFF. The CDR3 coding sequence is TGCGCCAGCAGCCCCCGTTTATACTCTGTGGACACTGAAGCTTTCTTT.

The genes are TRBV6-5 and TRBJ2-5; 12 bases are shared with TRBD2. V shed 7 bases and J 4 bases; nucleotides not matched to a gene: 7. This CDR3 spans 15 amino acids. The germline V gene encodes CDR1 MNHEY and CDR2 SVGAGI. DNA of the CDR3: TGTGCCAGCACTCGACTAGCGGGAGTGCTAGAGACCCAGTACTTC. Amino acids: CASTRLAGVLETQYF.

The J gene is TRBJ2-5, the V gene TRBV27; the match to TRBD1 covers 7 bases. The ends lost 4 bases at V and 4 bases at J; junction bases unmatched: 3. CDR3 length: 13 amino acids. CDR1 and CDR2 from the germline V gene are MNHEY and SMNVEV (reference sequence). The CDR3 protein is CASSWYRGETQYF. CDR3 coding DNA: TGTGCCAGCAGTTGGTACAGGGGAGAGACCCAGTACTTC.

The gene calls are TRBV7-9 and TRBJ2-2, with D hard to call. V lost 1 base and J lost 4, with 7 bases in between. Looked up from germline, CDR1 is SEHNR and CDR2 is FQNEAQ (reference sequence). The CDR3 covers 14 residues. CDR3 bases: TGTGCCAGCAGCTTAGTCCTCAGCACCGGGGAGCTGTTTTTT. Encoded protein: CASSLVLSTGELFF.

In nucleotides, the CDR3 is TGTGCCAGCAGGGGGCCCTACAGGGGCGGAAACACCATATATTTT. This gives the protein CASRGPYRGGNTIYF. The rearrangement uses TRBV7-9 and TRBJ1-3; 7 positions agree with TRBD1. This CDR3 contains 15 residues. CDR1 SEHNR and CDR2 FQNEAQ come from the germline V gene (reference sequence). V dropped 6 bases and J dropped 4; count of bases not matched to a gene: 9.

This clone was found once. This CDR3 is CASSPGQGAGYEQYF. The CDR3 nucleotides read TGTGCCAGCAGCCCGGGACAGGGGGCTGGCTACGAGCAGTACTTC. The chain joins TRBV7-6 to TRBJ2-7; 12 positions match TRBD1. CDR1 SGHVS and CDR2 FNYEAQ come from the germline V gene. The ends lost 5 bases at V and 3 bases at J; junction bases unmatched: 5. CDR3 size: 15 residues.

This sequence joins TRBV4-3 and TRBJ2-3, with 12 positions matching TRBD2. J gave up 4 bases and V 0 bases, and 2 bases lay outside the gene matches. The CDR3 consists of 16 residues. CDR1 LGHNA and CDR2 YSLEER come from the germline V gene. CDR3 sequence reads: CASSQDASGGADTQYF. DNA of the CDR3: TGCGCCAGCAGCCAAGACGCTAGCGGGGGGGCAGATACGCAGTATTTT.

The chain links TRBV6-5 to TRBJ1-2; tentative D call: TRBD1 (5 bases). Germline CDR1 reads MNHEY; CDR2 reads SVGAGI. Trimming shortened V by 2 bases and J by 5 bases, and 15 bases separated the two germline ends. CDR3 size: 15 residues. CDR3: CASSYRDGGTYGYTF. In DNA, the CDR3 is TGTGCCAGCAGTTACCGGGACGGGGGAACTTATGGCTACACCTTC.

V is TRBV7-6 and J is TRBJ2-1; 10 bases are a match to TRBD2. This CDR3 has 16 residues. Trimming cost V 5 bases and J 7 bases; bases outside gene matches: 11. The germline gives CDR1 SGHVS, CDR2 FNYEAQ. CDR3 protein: CASSDQTSGSSNEQFF. In DNA form, the CDR3 reads TGTGCCAGCAGCGACCAGACTAGCGGGTCCTCGAATGAGCAGTTCTTC.

The chain is built from TRBV2 and TRBJ1-5; 10 positions agree with TRBD1. The germline V gene has CDR1 SNHLY and CDR2 FYNNEI. The CDR3 loop spans 15 amino acids. The V gene end was trimmed by 5 bases and the J gene end by 4 bases; junction bases not matched to a gene: 5. The CDR3 loop is CASSPGTGENQPQHF. The CDR3 DNA follows: TGTGCCAGCAGTCCCGGGACAGGGGAAAATCAGCCCCAGCATTTT.

This clone has only one observation. The V call is TRBV27, the J call TRBJ2-7, with 12 nucleotides matching TRBD2. V lost 4 bases and J lost 3; bases outside the gene matches: 1. CDR1 and CDR2 from the germline V gene are MNHEY and SMNVEV (reference sequence). This CDR3 region has 14 residues. The CDR3 DNA sequence: TGTGCCAGCAGTTGGACTAGCGGGAACTACGAGCAGTACTTC. Protein sequence: CASSWTSGNYEQYF.

V usage is TRBV7-9 and J usage is TRBJ2-5, with D maybe TRBD1 (5 bases). V was clipped by 5 bases and J by 2 bases, with 21 bases between them. The CDR3 contains 17 residues. Germline V CDR1 and CDR2: SEHNR, FQNEAQ (reference sequence). The CDR3 here is CASSDQTRQRTQETQYF. The CDR3 DNA sequence: TGTGCCAGCAGCGACCAAACACGACAGAGAACACAAGAGACCCAGTACTTC.

The chain uses TRBV4-3 and TRBJ2-5, with D perhaps matching TRBD1 (6 bases). The DNA matches TRBJ2-7 better at its end, which makes the J call doubtful. CDR3 length: 14 amino acids. CDR1 is LGHNA and CDR2 is YSLEER in the germline V gene. CDR3 bases: TGCGCCAGCAGCCAAGAAAACAGGGAGTACGAGCAGTACTTC. Translation: CASSQENREYEQYF.

This clone has a single count. The genes are TRBV4-1 and TRBJ1-4; D gene unclear. CDR1 is MGHRA, CDR2 YSYEKL, per germline. Deletions cut 0 bases from V and 5 bases from J, with 10 bases between. This CDR3 contains 15 residues. CDR3 nucleotide sequence: TGCGCCAGCAGCCAAGATGAAACACCCAATGAAAAACTGTTTTTT. This translates into CASSQDETPNEKLFF.

V and J are TRBV28 and TRBJ1-5; the match to TRBD1 covers 8 bases. Unmatched junction bases numbered 3, after V lost 5 bases and J lost 3 bases. Germline loops: CDR1 MDHEN, CDR2 SYDVKM. The CDR3 consists of 14 residues. The CDR3 is CASSRTGFNQPQHF. Here the CDR3 DNA reads TGTGCCAGCAGTCGGACAGGGTTCAATCAGCCCCAGCATTTT.

V gene TRBV5-1 combines with J gene TRBJ2-7; TRBD2 aligns across 7 bases. The CDR3 is made up of 14 amino acids. Looked up from germline, CDR1 is SGHRS and CDR2 is YFSETQ. V gave up 1 base and J gave up 2 bases; unmatched junction bases: 3. For the CDR3, the DNA is TGCGCCAGCAGCTTGCGGGGAGGGCCCTACGAGCAGTACTTC. This sequence encodes CASSLRGGPYEQYF. The whole variable domain, filled in from reference TRBV5-1 and TRBJ2-7, reads KAGVTQTPRYLIKTRGQQVTLSCSPISGHRSVSWYQQTPGQGLQFLFEYFSETQRNKGNFPGRFSGRQFSNSRSEMNVSTLELGDSALYLCASSLRGGPYEQYFGPGTRLTVT.